Each of the 3 T cell receptor beta chains below was sequenced from the same sample in a study of human T cells and chemical hapten exposure. TCRdb re-called the RACE reads with MiXCR, one entry per CDR3 protein. The table has approximately 370,000 distinct CDR3 sequences, around 5.5% seen once. The time point denotes: pre-sensitization, week 0. Specified treatment: therapeutic diphenylcyclopropenone sensitization with weekly scalp DPC. The sample consisted of whole blood, taken in connection with sensitization to the hapten diphenylcyclopropenone (DPC). These receptors originate from a woman aged 18-29 years with alopecia areata. Some clones in this sample may be carry-over from other donors' samples.

This clonotype occurred a few times. The chain employs TRBV18 and TRBJ2-1; 8 bases align to TRBD1. J was trimmed by 6 bases and V by 3 bases; bases with no gene match: 7. The CDR3 has 15 residues. The germline V gene encodes CDR1 KGHSH and CDR2 LQKENI. CDR3 in amino acids: CASSPEETGANEQFF. CDR3 bases: TGTGCCAGCTCACCCGAGGAGACAGGGGCCAATGAGCAGTTCTTC. The full variable domain, with the rest looked up from reference TRBV18 and TRBJ2-1, is NAGVMQNPRHLVRRRGQEARLRCSPMKGHSHVYWYRQLPEEGLKFMVYLQKENIIDESGMPKERFSAEFPKEGPSILRIQQVVRGDSAAYFCASSPEETGANEQFFGPGTRLTVL.

This clonotype was detected a few times. J is TRBJ2-5 and V is TRBV3-1; 9 nucleotides line up with TRBD2. V was clipped by 0 bases and J by 3 bases; unmatched bases: 5. The CDR3 extends over 16 amino acids. Germline assignment: CDR1 LGHDT and CDR2 YNNKEL (reference sequence). The DNA of the CDR3 is TGTGCCAGCAGCCAAGAGGGACTAGCTAGCGAAGAGACCCAGTACTTC. Protein sequence: CASSQEGLASEETQYF.

This clonotype was detected many times. The chain links TRBV12-3 or TRBV12-4 to TRBJ2-3; TRBD2 aligns across 7 bases. V shed 0 bases and J 10 bases; nucleotides not matched to a gene: 4. This CDR3 has 13 amino acids. This CDR3 reads CASSLAPGGAQYF. The CDR3 DNA reads as TGTGCCAGCAGTTTAGCGCCTGGGGGGGCGCAGTATTTT.